This T cell receptor (beta chain) was identified during a study of T cell repertoires in cytomegalovirus infection. Each CDR3 protein is one row after TCRdb ran MiXCR on the reads. Among approximately 990,000 distinct CDR3 sequences, around 32% were seen once, and the ten largest hold 13%. V lost 2 bases, J lost 3 bases, and 16 bases lay in between. The CDR3 loop spans 16 amino acids. In regard to this clonotype: Its antigen is as yet unknown.

The sequence came from a human donor in good health (CMV status not recorded). Some clones in this sample may be carry-over from other donors' samples. The chain joins TRBV12-3 or TRBV12-4 to TRBJ1-1; D unclear. Specimen: cultured CD8+ T cells from PBMCs, collected from culture after CMV antigen stimulation. CDR3 sequence (DNA): TGTGCCAGCAGTTTAAGTTACCGTCGAAGGGACACTGAAGCTTTCTTT. Its translation is CASSLSYRRRDTEAFF.